The entry that follows covers one TCR beta chain sequence. The antigen is undetermined. This entry belongs to a study of beta chain features in type 1 diabetes. Study-wide points: Possible PCR preference for shorter templates applied equally to patients and controls. The similarity of naive, central memory and Treg TCRB repertoires appeared greater among patients than among healthy donors. The study found moderately but significantly shorter TCRB CDR3s in all four CD4+ subsets of Type 1 diabetes patients.

Germline V gene lookup returns CDR1 GTSNPN and CDR2 SVGIG (reference sequence). This CDR3 has 15 residues. Trimming took 5 bases from V and 2 from J; bases not matched to a gene: 6. Sequencing targeted expressed TCRB transcripts, as all isolated RNA had been reverse transcribed. The method was immunoSEQ multiplex PCR; TCRdb's version includes in-frame clones alone and lacks a portion of them. This repertoire shows roughly 100,000 clones, under 30% found once; its top ten account for about 0.49%. This receptor was identified in a woman in her late teens or twenties with type 1 diabetes. The rearrangement links TRBV30 to TRBJ2-6, with 7 bases that match TRBD2. What was sequenced was central memory CD4+ T cells from blood. In nucleotides, the CDR3 is TGTGCCTGGTCCAGCGGGATGGCTGGGGCCAACGTCCTGACTTTC. Residues: CAWSSGMAGANVLTF.